This passage covers 12 T cell receptor beta chains from one sample sequenced in a study of neurological immune-mediated disorders. TCRdb redid the calling of the 5' RACE reads with MiXCR, one entry per CDR3 protein. This sample has around 83,000 distinct CDR3 sequences, with about 14% found just once. The sample was PBMCs. These receptors were obtained from a woman aged 50 to 65 in good health.

This clonotype was seen at least ten times. The chain couples TRBV11-2 to TRBJ1-1, with TRBD1 identical over 7 bases. The CDR3 length is 15 residues. V shed 4 bases, J shed 2 bases, and the junction held 7 bases outside the gene matches. The germline V gene has CDR1 SGHAT and CDR2 FQNNGV. The CDR3 region has the DNA TGTGCCAGCAGCTCCTCCGACAGGGTAAACACTGAAGCTTTCTTT. Protein product: CASSSSDRVNTEAFF.

The chain recombines TRBV9 with TRBJ2-1; D gene unclear. The V and J ends lost 0 bases and 7 bases respectively, with 17 bases between them. This CDR3 comprises 16 residues. CDR1 and CDR2 from the germline V gene are SGDLS and YYNGEE. The CDR3 loop is CASSVEGDGVWNEQFF. The CDR3 DNA reads TGTGCCAGCAGCGTAGAAGGAGACGGCGTGTGGAATGAGCAGTTCTTC. The variable domain in full, completed from reference TRBV9 and TRBJ2-1, reads DSGVTQTPKHLITATGQRVTLRCSPRSGDLSVYWYQQSLDQGLQFLIQYYNGEERAKGNILERFSAQQFPDLHSELNLSSLELGDSALYFCASSVEGDGVWNEQFFGPGTRLTVL.

To note about this clonotype: Since no conserved phenylalanine or tryptophan closes the CDR3, a read error is the likely cause. The chain employs TRBV5-1 and TRBJ1-2; D perhaps matches TRBD1 (5 bases). The V gene's germline CDR1 is SGHRS and CDR2 YFSETQ. V was pared by 4 bases and J by 2 bases, with 12 bases between. The CDR3 spans 14 residues. The CDR3 region has the DNA TGCGCCAGCAGCCAAGGGACGGCGAACTATGGCTACACCTTG. This gives the protein CASSQGTANYGYTL.

Many counts were recorded for this clonotype. The chain combines TRBV20-1 with TRBJ1-1, with D perhaps matching TRBD1 (5 bases). Germline V CDR1 and CDR2: DFQATT, SNEGSKA (reference sequence). The CDR3 contains 12 residues. The V and J ends lost 3 bases and 5 bases respectively, with 10 bases between them. The CDR3, as DNA: TGCAGTGCTAGGACAGCCGGGACTGAAGCTTTCTTT. As protein: CSARTAGTEAFF.

This clonotype was counted at least ten times. The chain links TRBV5-1 to TRBJ2-3; the match to TRBD2 covers 8 bases. Trimming cost V 2 bases and J 1 base; bases outside gene matches: 3. Germline V gene data show CDR1 as SGHRS and CDR2 as YFSETQ. This CDR3 has 15 residues. The CDR3 bases are TGCGCCAGCAGCTTTGCGGGAGGCCGCACAGATACGCAGTATTTT. It is translated as CASSFAGGRTDTQYF.

The sample holds many counts of this clonotype. The rearrangement links TRBV7-2 to TRBJ1-5; D is ambiguous. Germline CDR1 is SGHTA and CDR2 is FQGNSA. There are 16 residues in the CDR3. Trimming took off 2 bases at V and 2 bases at J, with 13 bases between the two ends. The CDR3 reads CASSLIGQIGNQPQHF. CDR3 DNA: TGTGCCAGCAGCTTAATTGGGCAGATTGGCAATCAGCCCCAGCATTTT.

About this clonotype: It may be a read error: a sequence one base away is much more abundant. Lacking the conserved final phenylalanine or tryptophan, this CDR3 likely reflects a read error. The chain combines TRBV20-1 with TRBJ2-5, with 9 bases fitting TRBD2. V was clipped by 0 bases and J by 2 bases; unmatched bases: 13. Germline CDR1 and CDR2: DFQATT and SNEGSKA (reference sequence). The CDR3 sequence is 18 residues long. CDR3 amino acids: CSARDMRTSDSPQETQYL. CDR3 nucleotides: TGCAGTGCTAGAGATATGAGGACTAGCGACAGCCCTCAAGAGACCCAGTACCTC.

This clonotype was counted ten times or more. V usage is TRBV5-1 and J usage is TRBJ1-1; TRBD1 matches at 7 bases. V lost 4 bases and J lost 0; bases outside the gene matches: 3. Germline V gene data show CDR1 as SGHRS and CDR2 as YFSETQ. The CDR3 is 14 residues long. CDR3 sequence reads: CASSEGQLNTEAFF. Written as DNA, the CDR3 is TGCGCCAGCAGCGAGGGACAGCTGAACACTGAAGCTTTCTTT.

This clonotype was observed at least ten times. The genes are TRBV2 and TRBJ1-1, with a possible D match to TRBD1 (5 bases). The CDR3 has 13 residues. The V and J ends lost 0 bases and 11 bases respectively, with 13 bases between them. The germline V gene encodes CDR1 SNHLY and CDR2 FYNNEI. CDR3 sequence: CASSEASRDRAFF. The CDR3 DNA reads as TGTGCCAGCAGTGAAGCATCAAGGGACCGGGCTTTCTTT.

On this clonotype itself: This could be a read error, since a much larger clone is one nucleotide away. The chain couples TRBV2 to TRBJ2-1; 8 bases agree with TRBD1. Germline-derived CDR1 and CDR2 are SNHLY and FYNNEI. This CDR3 has 14 residues. V was clipped by 6 bases and J by 3 bases; unmatched bases: 4. CDR3 bases: TGTGCCAGCAGCCAGGACAGGGTCTACAATGAGCAGTTCTTC. Translating gives CASSQDRVYNEQFF.

In this sample, this clonotype turned up many times. This chain links TRBV5-1 with TRBJ2-5; either TRBD1 or TRBD2 may supply D (5 bases each). Germline loops: CDR1 SGHRS, CDR2 YFSETQ. The CDR3 length is 16 residues. Trimming stripped 6 bases from V and 4 bases from J, with 22 bases between. The CDR3 region is CASTPGMRASGETQYF. CDR3 in DNA: TGCGCCAGCACCCCAGGGATGAGGGCGTCGGGAGAGACCCAGTACTTC.

The sample holds many counts of this clonotype. This sequence joins TRBV3-1 and TRBJ2-6; D call uncertain. The CDR3 contains 13 residues. Looked up from germline, CDR1 is LGHDT and CDR2 is YNNKEL (reference sequence). V lost 4 bases to trimming and J lost 1 base, with 2 bases between them. CDR3 coding DNA: TGTGCCAGCAGCCGGTCTGGGGCCAACGTCCTGACTTTC. Amino acid sequence: CASSRSGANVLTF.